Included here is one TCR beta chain sequence, with context. This clonotype has more than one count but fewer than ten. Its antigen is unknown. The sample holds no much larger clone one base away, and base qualities are not on file. Stable Graves' hyperthyroidism was defined as the absence of progression to ophthalmopathy over 18 months of follow-up. Hyperthyroidism patients were aged 18 to 65 years and newly diagnosed, with disease duration of less than 2 months. The study excluded patients with uncontrolled infections, other autoimmune diseases, pregnancy or lactation. Clinical symptoms, serum thyroxine and TRAb, thyroid ultrasound, and orbital computed tomography formed the basis for the diagnoses. PBMCs were isolated from about 10 ml of fresh peripheral blood by Ficoll-Paque density gradient centrifugation. Trizol reagent was used to extract total RNA, and RNA quality was then checked on an Agilent 2100 Bioanalyzer.

This entry comes from a study of T cells in Graves' hyperthyroidism and ophthalmopathy (dated by TCRdb to between 2017 and 2020). At the level of the whole study: Peripheral blood was sampled at the time of initial diagnosis, prior to any treatment. To identify distinguishing TCR V-J signatures, a discovery cohort of about a hundred patients was used, comprising under 45 with Graves' ophthalmopathy and 55 to 65 with stable Graves' hyperthyroidism. An independent validation cohort of under 20 hyperthyroidism patients and about 16 patients who later progressed to ophthalmopathy tested prospective prediction of ophthalmopathy. The 80 to 100 discovery patients were randomly divided into training and test sets at a 7:3 ratio. In roughly six Graves' hyperthyroidism patients, the study also compared T-cell repertoires from thyroid tissue with T-cell repertoires from blood. Following sampling, methimazole starting at 30 mg daily was given to hyperthyroidism patients, and high-dose intravenous methylprednisolone was given to ophthalmopathy patients. TCR Vbeta CDR3 sequencing of 140 or so peripheral blood samples (more than 40 ophthalmopathy, around 80 hyperthyroidism and around 17 progressor patients) is reported in the paper. The paper's findings and limits, for the study overall: Ophthalmopathy was separated from stable hyperthyroidism by a 13 V-J signature model, with just over 85% sensitivity and about 81% specificity obtained in cross-validation and 80%/75% obtained in testing. In validation, the model predicted progression to ophthalmopathy with around 71% sensitivity and about 73% specificity, a median of approximately 6.7 months before onset. Most expanded thyroid clonotypes (frequency above 0.001) were also found in blood, which suggests that blood repertoires may mirror thyroid immune responses. Sample size was not statistically predetermined, and blinding of investigators to group allocation was not performed.

Amplification of TCR beta CDR3 regions was carried out from RNA transcripts. The first round of RT-PCR for the TCR CDR3 was performed with the HTBI primer set and the Qiagen OneStep RT-PCR kit. Libraries were constructed in a second round of multiplex PCR, after which size selection and purification were carried out. Libraries were sequenced paired-end with 100 bp reads on an Illumina HiSeq2000. The authors' pipeline ran thus. SOAPnuke was used to process the raw data, with reads discarded if the reads contained adapters or uncalled bases, had a mean Phred below 15, or lacked an exact constant-primer or identifier match. COPE v1.2.5 was used to merge high-quality paired reads, and clonotypes were defined as unique nucleotide sequences. MiTCR v1.1 was used to align the clonotypes against IMGT TRBV, TRBD and TRBJ reference segments. Analysis was restricted to V-J combinations with a frequency above 0.0001, which covered 99.2% of repertoires. The TCS score was defined as F50 (clonal expansion) divided by E x V (chaos), with BLOSUM62-based TCRdist calculated between CDR3 peptides within each V-J. Welch's t-statistics and random forest reduced fewer than 550 V-J features to 13, which were used in a naive Bayes classifier (R e1071). The raw public data were reprocessed by TCRdb itself: fastp quality trimming at Q25, MiXCR clonotype calling, in-frame beta chains only. Rows matching on CDR3 protein sequence are summarized as one entry with the most common DNA and genes. TCRdb's processing, not the authors' own work, is the source of the V and J calls. The sample table holds roughly 700,000 distinct CDR3 sequences, of which 15% to 20% were seen once. Less than 20% of the sample comes from the top ten.

The CDR1 and CDR2 encoded by the germline V gene (reference sequence) are MNHEY and SMNVEV. A distance of 12 bases separates the germline ends of V and J, which lose 5 bases and 5 bases respectively. There are 13 amino acids in the CDR3, from cysteine to phenylalanine inclusive. Only the CDR3 DNA is retained, 39 bases long and in frame from the first base. Recombination linked TRBV27 to TRBJ2-5; confidence is insufficient to name the D gene. The sequence came from a man in his fifties with Graves' hyperthyroidism. The sequenced sample was blood. The CDR3 in this case is CASSPRFMETQYF. The nucleotide sequence is TGTGCCAGCAGTCCCCGATTCATGGAGACCCAGTACTTC.